The clone carrying this T cell receptor (beta chain) was seen a few times. This sample was included in a study of response to subunit inactivated influenza vaccine. TCRdb reprocessed the RT-PCR reads via MiXCR and lists one record per CDR3 protein. The profile shows about 500,000 distinct CDR3 sequences, more than 15% of them singletons. The CDR3 is 17 residues long. Germline lookup yields CDR1 LGHDT and CDR2 YNNKEL (reference sequence). With V trimmed by 0 bases and J by 4 bases, 9 bases remained unmatched. The material sequenced was CD4+ T cells sorted from PBMCs, taken 23 to 25 months after vaccination. The receptor comes from a man between 50 and 75 years old who received an inactivated influenza vaccine. V usage is TRBV3-1 and J usage is TRBJ2-1; TRBD2 matches 7 bases. The CDR3 DNA reads as TGTGCCAGCAGCCAAGATCGGCCCGGGACTACATACAATGAGCAGTTCTTC. It is translated as CASSQDRPGTTYNEQFF.